The clone carrying this TCR beta chain was seen many times. The antigen is unknown. The data belong to a study of beta chain features in type 1 diabetes. Whole-study findings and limits: Patients' naive, central memory and Treg TCRB repertoires seemed closer to one another than those of healthy donors. VDJ junctions from patients with type 1 diabetes contained fewer insertions and more deletions. PCR might preferentially amplify shorter templates, equally in patients and controls. TCRB CDR3s from Type 1 diabetes patients were moderately but significantly shorter in all four CD4+ subsets.

Expressed TCRB transcripts were sequenced, since all the RNA that had been isolated was reverse transcribed. Here immunoSEQ multiplex PCR was the method, and the copy in TCRdb shows in-frame clones only, minus some. The sample yields fewer than 400,000 clones, approximately 8% seen once. The V gene lost 1 base and the J gene lost 9 bases, with 25 bases spanning the gap. Germline assignment: CDR1 SGHTA and CDR2 FQGNSA. The CDR3 is 17 residues long. This TCR was recovered from a woman younger than 30 in good health. The chain uses TRBV7-2 and TRBJ2-7, with D unresolved. Sequencing input: central memory CD4+ T cells from blood. The CDR3 sequence: CASSLDDTGRSSTTQYF. In DNA, the CDR3 is TGTGCCAGCAGCTTAGATGACACCGGCCGAAGTTCTACGACGCAGTACTTC.